These 31 T cell receptor beta chains were sequenced from one sample in a study of blood T cells in healthy people across ages. Alongside a J-beta primer mix, a sample-barcoded 5' primer served in a second PCR lasting about 7 to 12 cycles. TCRdb reanalysed the 5' RACE reads using MiXCR and keeps one entry per CDR3 protein. Of about 1.5 million distinct CDR3 sequences listed, approximately 38% are singletons. The material sequenced was blood. These receptors all stem from a woman between 18 and 29 years old in good health.

The chain has TRBV12-3 or TRBV12-4 and TRBJ2-7; D uncertain. There are 11 residues in the CDR3. Trimming shortened V by 7 bases and J by 3 bases, and 7 bases separated the two germline ends. The CDR3 sequence: CASISSYEQYF. In DNA, the CDR3 is TGTGCCAGCATCTCCAGCTACGAGCAGTACTTC.

V gene TRBV7-6 combines with J gene TRBJ1-2; 7 bases map to TRBD1. Looked up from germline, CDR1 is SGHVS and CDR2 is FNYEAQ. This CDR3 region has 13 residues. Trimming cost V 5 bases and J 7 bases; bases outside gene matches: 7. The CDR3: CASSATGSGGYTF. CDR3 sequence (DNA): TGTGCCAGCAGCGCGACAGGGTCGGGTGGCTACACCTTC.

This rearrangement joins TRBV28 to TRBJ1-2; TRBD1 matches at 12 bases. The CDR3 has 15 residues. The V gene's germline CDR1 is MDHEN and CDR2 SYDVKM. With V trimmed by 7 bases and J by 4 bases, 7 bases remained unmatched. The CDR3 bases are TGTGCCAGCACCTTGCTGGGACAGGGGGCCTATGGCTACACCTTC. Amino acid sequence: CASTLLGQGAYGYTF.

The sample holds a few counts of this clonotype. The chain couples TRBV7-9 to TRBJ1-1; D is ambiguous. Germline values: CDR1 SEHNR, CDR2 FQNEAQ (reference sequence). This CDR3 has 15 amino acids. Trimming removed 1 base at V and 0 bases at J, with 9 bases between. CDR3 in amino acids: CASSLVTSLNTEAFF. In DNA form, the CDR3 reads TGTGCCAGCAGCTTAGTGACCAGCCTGAACACTGAAGCTTTCTTT.

This chain's CDR3 is CSARGAGGTYEQYF. CDR3 sequence (DNA): TGCAGTGCTAGAGGCGCAGGGGGGACCTACGAGCAGTACTTC. The V call is TRBV20-1, the J call TRBJ2-7, with a weak D call TRBD1 (7 bases). Germline assignment: CDR1 DFQATT and CDR2 SNEGSKA (reference sequence). This CDR3 spans 14 amino acids. Trimming left V 1 base short and J 2 bases short, with 12 bases between.

This clonotype was recorded a few times. The chain couples TRBV20-1 to TRBJ2-3; 8 nucleotides agree with TRBD2. Germline V lookup: CDR1 DFQATT, CDR2 SNEGSKA (reference sequence). Trimming took 4 bases from V and 3 from J; bases not matched to a gene: 9. This CDR3 comprises 15 residues. Written as DNA, the CDR3 is TGCAGTGCTACCCTCCGGGGGGGCTTTACAGATACGCAGTATTTT. Translating it yields CSATLRGGFTDTQYF.

This chain uses TRBV5-1 with TRBJ2-1; TRBD1 is a possible D gene (6 bases). V was clipped by 0 bases and J by 5 bases, with 9 bases between them. The CDR3 is 14 amino acids. CDR1 and CDR2 from the germline V gene are SGHRS and YFSETQ. CDR3 sequence (DNA): TGCGCCAGCAGCTTGGGGGGGCTCAACAATGAGCAGTTCTTC. Translated: CASSLGGLNNEQFF.

This chain connects TRBV6-4 to TRBJ1-2; D possibly corresponds to TRBD1 (6 bases). V lost 0 bases and J 7 bases, leaving 15 bases between the germline ends. CDR3 length: 15 amino acids. Germline CDR1 MRHNA, CDR2 SNTAGT. CDR3 bases: TGTGCCAGCAGTGACTCGGGCAGGGGAGTGTCTGGCTACACCTTC. Translating gives CASSDSGRGVSGYTF.

J is TRBJ2-3 and V is TRBV20-1, with D tentatively TRBD1 or TRBD2 (6 bases each). This CDR3 has 14 amino acids. Germline CDR1 DFQATT, CDR2 SNEGSKA (reference sequence). The germline V and J ends were trimmed by 3 bases and 0 bases, with 10 bases remaining between them. The CDR3 nucleotides read TGCAGTGCTAGCGGGGGCCTCAGCACAGATACGCAGTATTTT. It translates to CSASGGLSTDTQYF.

This clonotype was observed a handful of times. The chain links TRBV20-1 to TRBJ2-4, with 7 bases that match TRBD1. With V trimmed by 6 bases and J by 15 bases, 17 bases remained unmatched. Per the germline V gene, CDR1 is DFQATT and CDR2 is SNEGSKA (reference sequence). This CDR3 comprises 13 residues. The CDR3 sequence is CSAQRDRPQEMYF. CDR3 sequence (DNA): TGCAGTGCCCAGAGGGACAGACCCCAGGAAATGTACTTC.

The chain is built from TRBV6-5 and TRBJ2-6; D is uncertain. V was trimmed by 5 bases and J by 1 base, leaving 9 bases between them. Looked up from germline, CDR1 is MNHEY and CDR2 is SVGAGI. CDR3 length: 15 amino acids. CDR3: CASSPVVSGANVLTF. The CDR3 DNA sequence: TGTGCCAGCAGTCCGGTCGTTTCTGGGGCCAACGTCCTGACTTTC.

V is TRBV5-1 and J is TRBJ2-1; 11 nucleotides align to TRBD2. The ends lost 5 bases at V and 7 bases at J; junction bases unmatched: 5. The CDR3 extends over 14 amino acids. Per germline, CDR1 SGHRS and CDR2 YFSETQ. Here the CDR3 reads CASSSGGASNEQFF. DNA of the CDR3: TGCGCCAGCAGTAGCGGGGGGGCCTCTAATGAGCAGTTCTTC. The full variable domain, its missing parts supplied by reference TRBV5-1 and TRBJ2-1, is KAGVTQTPRYLIKTRGQQVTLSCSPISGHRSVSWYQQTPGQGLQFLFEYFSETQRNKGNFPGRFSGRQFSNSRSEMNVSTLELGDSALYLCASSSGGASNEQFFGPGTRLTVL.

The rearrangement uses TRBV7-2 and TRBJ2-7; D may be TRBD1 or TRBD2 (6 bases each). The ends were cut back, 9 bases at V and 6 bases at J, with 21 bases in the middle. The CDR3 loop spans 14 amino acids. Germline CDR1 and CDR2: SGHTA and FQGNSA. CDR3 amino acids: CASSGRGELREQYF. The CDR3 DNA follows: TGTGCCAGTTCAGGAAGGGGGGAACTACGCGAGCAGTACTTC.

V is TRBV28 and J is TRBJ1-2; tentatively, D is TRBD1 (5 bases). The CDR3 length is 14 residues. Germline loops: CDR1 MDHEN, CDR2 SYDVKM. V lost 5 bases and J lost 4, with 14 bases in between. CDR3 in DNA: TGTGCCAGCAGTACCGGGACTTACCGCTATGGCTACACCTTC. As protein: CASSTGTYRYGYTF.

The chain carries TRBV5-1 and TRBJ2-7; unclear D gene. The length of the CDR3 is 16 residues. V gave up 3 bases and J gave up 1 base, with 17 bases separating them. In germline, CDR1 is SGHRS, CDR2 YFSETQ. The CDR3 sequence is CASSSAIGVSSYEQYF. CDR3 sequence (DNA): TGCGCCAGCAGCTCGGCTATTGGAGTTTCTTCCTACGAGCAGTACTTC.

J is TRBJ2-1 and V is TRBV29-1, with 9 bases matching TRBD2. The CDR3 is made up of 12 amino acids. V gave up 5 bases and J gave up 7 bases; unmatched junction bases: 3. The germline gives CDR1 SQVTM, CDR2 ANQGSEA. The CDR3 here is CSVSLAGNEQFF. The CDR3 DNA reads as TGCAGCGTTTCTCTAGCGGGAAATGAGCAGTTCTTC.

This clonotype was recorded a few times. The rearrangement links TRBV28 to TRBJ2-5, with D unclear. Trimming took off 3 bases at V and 5 bases at J, with 7 bases between the two ends. The CDR3 runs to 12 residues. The germline CDR1 and CDR2 sequences are MDHEN and SYDVKM. CDR3 in DNA: TGTGCCAGCAGTTTGGAGATCGAGACCCAGTACTTC. The encoded protein is CASSLEIETQYF.

This clonotype showed up just a few times. The CDR3 sequence: CASRSLGQYSNQPQHF. DNA for the CDR3: TGTGCCAGTAGGTCTCTAGGTCAGTATAGCAATCAGCCCCAGCATTTT. V and J are TRBV19 and TRBJ1-5; D unclear. The CDR3 consists of 16 residues. Germline CDR1 reads LNHDA; CDR2 reads SQIVND (reference sequence). V lost 6 bases, J lost 0 bases, and 15 bases lay in between. The full variable domain, rest sourced from reference TRBV19 and TRBJ1-5, is DGGITQSPKYLFRKEGQNVTLSCEQNLNHDAMYWYRQDPGQGLRLIYYSQIVNDFQKGDIAEGYSVSREKKESFPLTVTSAQKNPTAFYLCASRSLGQYSNQPQHFGDGTRLSIL.

On this clonotype itself: One junction end does not reproduce the germline sequence, and a read error may be involved. The chain recombines TRBV6-2 or TRBV6-3 with TRBJ2-1, with TRBD2 identical over 8 bases. This CDR3 spans 14 amino acids. The germline gives CDR1 MNHEY, CDR2 SVGEGT. CDR3 bases: TGTACCAGCAGTCTCACGAGCGGGAGCTTAAGTCAGTTCTTC. This sequence encodes CTSSLTSGSLSQFF.

V gene TRBV5-1 combines with J gene TRBJ2-5, with 9 bases matching TRBD2. CDR3 length: 15 amino acids. V lost 4 bases to trimming and J lost 5 bases; unmatched junction nucleotides: 9. Germline V lookup: CDR1 SGHRS, CDR2 YFSETQ. The CDR3 nucleotides read TGCGCCAGCAGCCCAACACTAGCGGGTATGGAGACCCAGTACTTC. It specifies CASSPTLAGMETQYF.

V and J are TRBV6-2 or TRBV6-3 and TRBJ1-6; 9 nucleotides align to TRBD1. The germline V gene encodes CDR1 MNHEY and CDR2 SVGEGT. Trimming took 3 bases from V and 6 from J; bases not matched to a gene: 9. This CDR3 spans 17 amino acids. For the CDR3, the DNA is TGTGCCAGCAGTTATCCGACCGGGACAGGGTTTAATTCACCCCTCCACTTT. Encoded protein: CASSYPTGTGFNSPLHF.

This clonotype came up a few times. The chain employs TRBV10-3 and TRBJ2-7; 8 bases match TRBD1. CDR3 length: 15 residues. Trimming cost V 3 bases and J 7 bases; bases outside gene matches: 11. Germline-derived CDR1 and CDR2 are ENHRY and SYGVKD. CDR3 protein: CAISDFRTGSGEQYF. In DNA form, the CDR3 reads TGTGCCATCAGTGATTTCAGGACAGGGTCGGGAGAGCAGTACTTC.

This chain connects TRBV3-1 to TRBJ2-1; D perhaps matches TRBD1 (5 bases). The CDR3 has 19 amino acids. Germline assignment: CDR1 LGHDT and CDR2 YNNKEL (reference sequence). Trimming pared 0 bases from V and 0 bases from J, leaving 18 bases between. CDR3 in DNA: TGTGCCAGCAGCCAAGAAAGGAATCGTGGGGCCCACTCCTACAATGAGCAGTTCTTC. Translated: CASSQERNRGAHSYNEQFF.

This chain joins TRBV20-1 and TRBJ1-2; 8 nucleotides line up with TRBD1. With V trimmed by 1 base and J by 3 bases, 10 bases remained unmatched. Germline CDR1 DFQATT, CDR2 SNEGSKA (reference sequence). This CDR3 is 16 amino acids long. This chain's CDR3 is CSARVQGARTDYGYTF. The CDR3 coding sequence is TGCAGTGCTAGAGTTCAGGGGGCCCGTACGGACTATGGCTACACCTTC.

This clonotype was seen a handful of times. The V call is TRBV7-6, the J call TRBJ2-1; no firm D call. The CDR3 has 12 residues. V lost 9 bases, J lost 7 bases, and 13 bases lay in between. Germline V gene lookup returns CDR1 SGHVS and CDR2 FNYEAQ. DNA for the CDR3: TGTGCCAGTGATGAAAGCAGTAATGAGCAGTTCTTC. Its translation: CASDESSNEQFF.

Many counts were recorded for this clonotype. This chain uses TRBV10-3 with TRBJ2-7; D unclear. Germline V gene data show CDR1 as ENHRY and CDR2 as SYGVKD. This CDR3 comprises 12 residues. Trimming took off 2 bases at V and 3 bases at J, with 5 bases between the two ends. The CDR3 sequence: CAISETRYEQYF. The DNA for the CDR3 is TGTGCCATCAGTGAGACCCGCTACGAGCAGTACTTC.

The V call is TRBV28, the J call TRBJ1-6; D is unclear. This CDR3 has 17 residues. Per germline, CDR1 MDHEN and CDR2 SYDVKM. Trimming removed 7 bases at V and 0 bases at J, with 16 bases between. In DNA form, the CDR3 reads TGTGCCAGCACCCTTGCGTCGGCGAGCTCCTATAATTCACCCCTCCACTTT. This encodes CASTLASASSYNSPLHF.

The chain links TRBV9 to TRBJ2-5; D might be TRBD1 or TRBD2, each matching 5 bases. Trimming took 7 bases from V and 3 from J, leaving 16 bases between them. Germline-derived CDR1 and CDR2 are SGDLS and YYNGEE. This CDR3 region has 14 residues. The CDR3 protein is CASGQGTGKETQYF. CDR3 bases: TGTGCCAGCGGGCAAGGGACGGGGAAAGAGACCCAGTACTTC. The entire variable domain, with the rest obtained from reference TRBV9 and TRBJ2-5, is as follows: DSGVTQTPKHLITATGQRVTLRCSPRSGDLSVYWYQQSLDQGLQFLIQYYNGEERAKGNILERFSAQQFPDLHSELNLSSLELGDSALYFCASGQGTGKETQYFGPGTRLLVL.

The genes are TRBV30 and TRBJ1-6; no clear D gene. The CDR3 is 12 amino acids. Germline loops: CDR1 GTSNPN, CDR2 SVGIG (reference sequence). V was shortened by 0 bases and J by 9 bases, with 6 bases between the two germline ends. Here the CDR3 reads CAWSVYGSPLHF. DNA of the CDR3: TGTGCCTGGAGTGTCTATGGTTCACCCCTCCACTTT.

The chain joins TRBV20-1 to TRBJ1-5, with 7 bases matching TRBD1. This CDR3 is built from 15 residues. V was pared by 6 bases and J by 0 bases, with 8 bases of the junction left unmatched. The germline V gene has CDR1 DFQATT and CDR2 SNEGSKA (reference sequence). The CDR3 region is CSAPATGFSNQPQHF. DNA of the CDR3: TGCAGTGCCCCAGCGACAGGGTTTAGCAATCAGCCCCAGCATTTT.

In its sample, this clonotype was seen a few times. This chain uses TRBV4-1 with TRBJ1-4, with D hard to call. The V end was cut by 4 bases, the J end by 2 bases, with 8 bases between. Germline V gene sequence: CDR1 MGHRA, CDR2 YSYEKL. The CDR3 totals 14 residues. CDR3 in amino acids: CASSPSGTNEKLFF. In DNA form, the CDR3 reads TGCGCCAGCAGCCCATCGGGGACTAATGAAAAACTGTTTTTT.